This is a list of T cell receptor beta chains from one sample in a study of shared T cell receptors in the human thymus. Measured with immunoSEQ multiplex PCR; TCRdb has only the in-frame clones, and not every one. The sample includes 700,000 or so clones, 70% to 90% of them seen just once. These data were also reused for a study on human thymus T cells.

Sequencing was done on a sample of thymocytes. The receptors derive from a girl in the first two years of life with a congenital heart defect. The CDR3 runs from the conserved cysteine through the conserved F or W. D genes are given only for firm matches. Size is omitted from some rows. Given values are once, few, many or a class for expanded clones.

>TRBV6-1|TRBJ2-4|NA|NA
TGTGCCAGCAGGGGGCGGGGACTGACCAAAAACATTCAGTACTTC
CASRGRGLTKNIQYF
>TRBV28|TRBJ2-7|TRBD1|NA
TGTGCCAGCAGTTTTCCCCGACAGGGCTACGAGCAGTACTTC
CASSFPRQGYEQYF
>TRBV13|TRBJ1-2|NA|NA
TGTGCCAGCAGCCAAGGGGGTAGCTATGGCTACACCTTC
CASSQGGSYGYTF
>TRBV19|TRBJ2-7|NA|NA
TGTGCCAGTAGTGGGGCGCCTCCCCCCTACGAGCAGTACTTC
CASSGAPPPYEQYF
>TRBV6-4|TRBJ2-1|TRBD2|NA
TGTGCCAGCAGTGAATATTGGCTAGCGGGGGGCAATGAGCAGTTCTTC
CASSEYWLAGGNEQFF
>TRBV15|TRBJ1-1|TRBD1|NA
TGTGCCACCAGCAGAGACCGGACAGGGAGTTTCACTGAAGCTTTCTTT
CATSRDRTGSFTEAFF
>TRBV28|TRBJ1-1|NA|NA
TGTGCCAGCAGCCGCGGTGGGGGGGGTTTAACTGAAGCTTTCTTT
CASSRGGGGLTEAFF
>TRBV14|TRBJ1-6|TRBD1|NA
TGTGCCAGCAGCCCCCCGACCGGGACAGGGGGCCCTGATAATTCACCCCTCCACTTT
CASSPPTGTGGPDNSPLHF
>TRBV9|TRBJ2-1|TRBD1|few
TGTGCCAGCAGCGAAAGGATTCGGGACAGGGGAAACAATGAGCAGTTCTTC
CASSERIRDRGNNEQFF
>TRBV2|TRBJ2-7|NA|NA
TGTGCCAGCAGTGGAAGGCCCCGAGGCTACGAGCAGTACTTC
CASSGRPRGYEQYF
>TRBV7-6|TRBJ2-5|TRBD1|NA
TGTGCCAGCAGCCCGCAGAAGGGGGCGATAGGGCAAGAGACCCAGTACTTC
CASSPQKGAIGQETQYF
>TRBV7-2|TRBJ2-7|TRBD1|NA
TGTGCCAGCAGCTCCCCCGGGACAGAAACCTACGAGCAGTACTTC
CASSSPGTETYEQYF
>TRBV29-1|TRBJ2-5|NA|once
TGCAGCGTTGAAACAAGGACAGAAGAGACCCAGTACTTC
CSVETRTEETQYF
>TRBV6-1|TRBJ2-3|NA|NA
TGTGCCAGCAGTGAACCCAGGGGTTGGAGCACAGATACGCAGTATTTT
CASSEPRGWSTDTQYF
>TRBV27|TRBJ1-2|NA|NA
TGTGCCAGCAGTTTATTGGCTGGTGACAGCCGAACAGCTAACTATGGCTACACCTTC
CASSLLAGDSRTANYGYTF
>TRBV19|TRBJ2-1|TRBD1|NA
TGTGCCAGTAGTATTCGTGGGGACAGGCGGAACAATGAGCAGTTCTTC
CASSIRGDRRNNEQFF
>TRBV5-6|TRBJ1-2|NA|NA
TGTGCCAGCAGCTTCTCTGGGGGGGACTACTATGGCTACACCTTC
CASSFSGGDYYGYTF
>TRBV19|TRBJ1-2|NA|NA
TGTGCCAGTAACTGGCAGGGGACCGGCGGCTACACCTTC
CASNWQGTGGYTF
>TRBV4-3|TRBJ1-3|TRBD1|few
TGCGCCAGCAGCCAAGAAACAGGAGGGGGTAGGGGGCCTGGAAACACCATATATTTT
CASSQETGGGRGPGNTIYF
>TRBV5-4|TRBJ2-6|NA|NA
TGTGCCAGCAGCCCGGAGGGACCACCTCCCTCTGGGGCCAACGTCCTGACTTTC
CASSPEGPPPSGANVLTF
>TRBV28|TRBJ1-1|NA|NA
TGTGCCAGCAGCCTGGCAGGGCCGGTGATGAGTTTGAACACTGAAGCTTTCTTT
CASSLAGPVMSLNTEAFF
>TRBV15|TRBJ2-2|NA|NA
TGTGCCACCACAGCGACCGGGGAGCTGTTTTTT
CATTATGELFF
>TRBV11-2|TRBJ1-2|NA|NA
TGTGCCAGCAGCTCCACTCGCGGGCAACTTTATGGCTACACCTTC
CASSSTRGQLYGYTF
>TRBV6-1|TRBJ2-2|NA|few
TGTGCCAGCAGTAGGGGGAACGGGGAGCTGTTTTTT
CASSRGNGELFF
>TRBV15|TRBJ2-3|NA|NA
TGTGCCACCAGCAGAGGCAGGGTGGCAGATACGCAGTATTTT
CATSRGRVADTQYF
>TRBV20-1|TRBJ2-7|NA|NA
TGCAGTGCCAGACGAGGAGAGCAGTACTTC
CSARRGEQYF
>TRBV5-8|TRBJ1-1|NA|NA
TGTGCCAGCAGCTTGGGGGCAGTAGAAGCTTTCTTT
CASSLGAVEAFF
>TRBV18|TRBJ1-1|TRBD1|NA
TGTGCCAGCTCACCAATTAGCAGGGGGCTCACTGAAGCTTTCTTT
CASSPISRGLTEAFF
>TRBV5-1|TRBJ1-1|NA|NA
TGCGCCAGCAGCAGAGATAGGGGGTTCACTGAAGCTTTCTTT
CASSRDRGFTEAFF
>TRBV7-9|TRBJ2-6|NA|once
TGTGCCAGCAGCCCACGGGGCTCTGGGGCCAACGTCCTGACTTTC
CASSPRGSGANVLTF
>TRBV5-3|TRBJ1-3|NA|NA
TGTGCCAGAAGCCTGGGAGGGATGAGCTCTGGAAACACCATATATTTT
CARSLGGMSSGNTIYF
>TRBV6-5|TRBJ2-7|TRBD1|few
TGTGCCAGCAGTTACTCGTCGGGCGGACAGGGGTACGAGCAGTACTTC
CASSYSSGGQGYEQYF
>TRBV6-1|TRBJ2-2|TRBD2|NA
TGTGCCAGCAGGCGGGGGGGCCGGACCGGGGAGCTGTTTTTT
CASRRGGRTGELFF
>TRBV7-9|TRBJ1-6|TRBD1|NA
TGTGCCAGCAGCCCGCGAGAACAGGGGAATCATAATTCACCCCTCCACTTT
CASSPREQGNHNSPLHF
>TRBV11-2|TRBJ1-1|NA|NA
TGTGCCAGCAGCTTATACCGGGACACCCGCTATTTCTTT
CASSLYRDTRYFF
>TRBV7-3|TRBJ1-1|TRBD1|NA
TGTGCCAGCAGCTTAGAGTACAGGGGGAACACTGAAGCTTTCTTT
CASSLEYRGNTEAFF
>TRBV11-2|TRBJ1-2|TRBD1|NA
TGTGCCAGCAGCTTAGGAGAGGGGGCGCGTGGCTACACCTTC
CASSLGEGARGYTF
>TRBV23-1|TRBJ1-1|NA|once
TGCGCCAGCAGTTCGACAAACAGGAAATACACTGAAGCTTTCTTT
CASSSTNRKYTEAFF
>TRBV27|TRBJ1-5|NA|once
TGTGCCAGCAGTTTTGCAGGATTTAGTCAGCCCCAGCATTTT
CASSFAGFSQPQHF
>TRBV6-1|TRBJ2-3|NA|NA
TGTGCCAGCAGTGAATCTTCGGGGAGAGCAGATACGCAGTATTTT
CASSESSGRADTQYF
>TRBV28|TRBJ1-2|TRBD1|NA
TGTGCCAGCAGTACAGGACAGGGGGTTCATGGCTACACCTTC
CASSTGQGVHGYTF
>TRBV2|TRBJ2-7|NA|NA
TGTGCCAGCAGTGGCCCTGATATGTCGGGGATCTACGAGCAGTACTTC
CASSGPDMSGIYEQYF
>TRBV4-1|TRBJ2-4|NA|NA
TGCGCCAGCAGCCAAGATCGTTATGACAGATTCCCTTGGATTGCCAAAAACATTCAGTACTTC
CASSQDRYDRFPWIAKNIQYF
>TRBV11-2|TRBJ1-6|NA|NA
TGTGCCAGCAGCTGGGGACAAGCGTATAATTCACCCCTCCACTTT
CASSWGQAYNSPLHF
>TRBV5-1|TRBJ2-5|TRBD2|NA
TGCGCCAGCAGCTTGGGAGGAGCGGGGGGAGTGACCCAGTACTTC
CASSLGGAGGVTQYF
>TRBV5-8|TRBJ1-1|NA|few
TGTGCCAGCAGCTTGGCCGTGTTAGAAGCTTTCTTT
CASSLAVLEAFF
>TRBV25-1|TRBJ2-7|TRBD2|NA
TGTGCCAGCAGGAGGGAGCGGGACGCCTCCTACGAGCAGTACTTC
CASRRERDASYEQYF
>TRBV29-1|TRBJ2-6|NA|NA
TGCAGCGTTGAAGACTGGCCCTCTGGGGCCAACGTCCTGACTTTC
CSVEDWPSGANVLTF
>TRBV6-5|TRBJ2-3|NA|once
TGTGCCAGCAGTATGCTATCTAGCACAGATACGCAGTATTTT
CASSMLSSTDTQYF
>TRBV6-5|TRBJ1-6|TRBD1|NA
TGTGCCAGCAGTTTGACAGGGGCCTTCAATTCACCCCTCCACTTT
CASSLTGAFNSPLHF
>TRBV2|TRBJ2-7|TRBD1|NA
TGTGCCAGCAGGAAGACAGGGTTTGACGAGCAGTACTTC
CASRKTGFDEQYF
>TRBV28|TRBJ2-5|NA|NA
TGTGCCAGCAGCCCCCGGGGAGTCAGCCGAAAACAAGAGACCCAGTACTTC
CASSPRGVSRKQETQYF
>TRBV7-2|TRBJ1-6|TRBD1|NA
TGTGCCAGCAGCTTAAGAAGGACAGGGGGAGGGTCCCTCCACTTT
CASSLRRTGGGSLHF
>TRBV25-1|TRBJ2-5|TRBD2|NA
TGTGCCAGCACCACCGGGGCTAGCGGGGCCCGCAGGGAGACCCAGTACTTC
CASTTGASGARRETQYF
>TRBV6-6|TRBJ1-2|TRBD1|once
TGTGCCAGCAGAAACCGGGACAGGGTGACCTATGGCTACACCTTC
CASRNRDRVTYGYTF
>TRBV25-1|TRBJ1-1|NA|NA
TGTGCCAGCAGGACCCAGGGCGCCATGAACACTGAAGCTTTCTTT
CASRTQGAMNTEAFF
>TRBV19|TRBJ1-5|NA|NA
TGTGCCAGTAGTATACTGGGGCTAGTAGAAGATCAGCCCCAGCATTTT
CASSILGLVEDQPQHF
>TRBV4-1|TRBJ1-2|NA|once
TGCGCCAGCAGCCACTCCCGAGGCGCGTTGCGGGTCTATGGCTACACCTTC
CASSHSRGALRVYGYTF
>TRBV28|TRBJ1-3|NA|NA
TGTGCCAGCAGTCTCTCCCCCCGCTCTGGAAACACCATATATTTT
CASSLSPRSGNTIYF
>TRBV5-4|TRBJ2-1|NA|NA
TGTGCCAGCAGCGAAGCCGGGATCGAAACCTACAATGAGCAGTTCTTC
CASSEAGIETYNEQFF